This T cell receptor (beta chain) came from a study of T cell changes during pregnancy in multiple sclerosis. Here immunoSEQ multiplex PCR was the method, and the copy in TCRdb shows in-frame clones only, minus some. The top ten clones hold roughly 0.78% of a sample with around 99,000 clones, roughly 90% of them seen once. CDR1 and CDR2 (germline): GTSNPN, SVGIG (reference sequence). The CDR3 has 14 amino acids. The ends were cut back, 4 bases at V and 0 bases at J, with 12 bases in the middle. The input for sequencing was peripheral blood, taken in the third trimester of pregnancy. The chain is built from TRBV30 and TRBJ1-2; the D is unclear. The TCR originated in a female donor in good health, enrolled as a control in a pregnancy study. The CDR3 here is CAWKVQQANYGYTF. The DNA of the CDR3 is TGTGCCTGGAAAGTACAGCAAGCTAACTATGGCTACACCTTC. Supplemented by reference TRBV30 and TRBJ1-2, the full variable domain reads SQTIHQWPATLVQPVGSPLSLECTVEGTSNPNLYWYRQAAGRGLQLLFYSVGIGQISSEVPQNLSASRPQDRQFILSSKKLLLSDSGFYLCAWKVQQANYGYTFGSGTRLTVV.